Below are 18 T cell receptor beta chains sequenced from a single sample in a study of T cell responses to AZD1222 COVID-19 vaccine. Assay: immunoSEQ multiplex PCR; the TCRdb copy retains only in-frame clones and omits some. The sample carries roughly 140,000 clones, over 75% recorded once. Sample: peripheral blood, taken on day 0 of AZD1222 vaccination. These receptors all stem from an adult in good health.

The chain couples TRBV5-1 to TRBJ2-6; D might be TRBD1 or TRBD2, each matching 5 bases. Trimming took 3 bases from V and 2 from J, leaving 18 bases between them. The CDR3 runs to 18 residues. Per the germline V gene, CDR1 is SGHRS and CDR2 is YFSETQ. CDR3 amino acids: CASSYQPGRLPGANVLTF. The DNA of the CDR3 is TGCGCCAGCAGCTACCAACCGGGACGCCTCCCTGGGGCCAACGTCCTGACTTTC.

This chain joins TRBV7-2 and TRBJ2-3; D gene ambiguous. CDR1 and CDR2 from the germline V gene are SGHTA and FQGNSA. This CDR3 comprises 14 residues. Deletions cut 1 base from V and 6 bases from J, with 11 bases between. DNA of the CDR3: TGTGCCAGCAGCTTAGTCGGCGTCATGGATACGCAGTATTTT. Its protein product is CASSLVGVMDTQYF.

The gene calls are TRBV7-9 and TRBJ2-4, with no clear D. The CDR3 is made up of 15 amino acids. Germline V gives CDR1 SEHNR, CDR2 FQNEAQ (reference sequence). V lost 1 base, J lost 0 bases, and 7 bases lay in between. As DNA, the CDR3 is TGTGCCAGCAGCTTAGTCGGTTTAGCCAAAAACATTCAGTACTTC. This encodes CASSLVGLAKNIQYF.

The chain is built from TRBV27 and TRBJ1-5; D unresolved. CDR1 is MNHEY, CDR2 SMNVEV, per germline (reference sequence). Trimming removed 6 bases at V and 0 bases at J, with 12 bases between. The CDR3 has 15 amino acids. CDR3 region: CASSSRADSNQPQHF. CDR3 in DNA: TGTGCCAGCAGCAGCAGAGCTGATAGCAATCAGCCCCAGCATTTT.

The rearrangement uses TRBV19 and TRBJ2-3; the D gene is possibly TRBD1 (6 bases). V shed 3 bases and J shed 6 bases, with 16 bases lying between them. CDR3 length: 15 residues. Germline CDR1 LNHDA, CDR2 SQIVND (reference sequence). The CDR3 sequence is CASSITGFPEDTQYF. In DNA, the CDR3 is TGTGCCAGTAGTATCACAGGGTTCCCCGAGGATACGCAGTATTTT.

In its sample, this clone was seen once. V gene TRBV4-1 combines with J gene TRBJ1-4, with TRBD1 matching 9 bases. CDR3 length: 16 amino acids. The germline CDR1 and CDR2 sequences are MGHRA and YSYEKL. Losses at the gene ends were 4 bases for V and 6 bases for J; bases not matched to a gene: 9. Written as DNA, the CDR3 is TGCGCCAGCAGCCCGATAGGTCGGGACAGGGATGAAAAACTGTTTTTT. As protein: CASSPIGRDRDEKLFF.

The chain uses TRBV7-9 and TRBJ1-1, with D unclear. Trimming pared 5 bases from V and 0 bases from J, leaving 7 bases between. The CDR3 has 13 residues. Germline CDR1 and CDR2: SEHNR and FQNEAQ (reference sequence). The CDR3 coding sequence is TGTGCCAGCAGCCCGAACGTGAACACTGAAGCTTTCTTT. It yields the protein CASSPNVNTEAFF.

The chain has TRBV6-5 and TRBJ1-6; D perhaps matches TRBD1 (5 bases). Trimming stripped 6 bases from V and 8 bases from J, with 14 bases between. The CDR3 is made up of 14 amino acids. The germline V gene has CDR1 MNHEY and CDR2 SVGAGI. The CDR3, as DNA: TGTGCCAGCAGACGGGGGTGGCTGGATTCACCCCTCCACTTT. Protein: CASRRGWLDSPLHF.

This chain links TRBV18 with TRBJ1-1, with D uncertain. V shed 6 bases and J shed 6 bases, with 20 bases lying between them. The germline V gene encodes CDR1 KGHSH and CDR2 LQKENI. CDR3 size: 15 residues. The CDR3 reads CASSHMVMDGAEAFF. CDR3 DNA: TGTGCCAGCTCGCACATGGTAATGGACGGGGCTGAAGCTTTCTTT.

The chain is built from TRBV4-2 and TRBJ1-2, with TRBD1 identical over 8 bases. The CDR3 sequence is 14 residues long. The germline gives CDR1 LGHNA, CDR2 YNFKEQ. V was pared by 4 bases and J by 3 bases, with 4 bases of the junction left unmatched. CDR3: CASSPQQGDYGYTF. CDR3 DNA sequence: TGTGCCAGCAGCCCGCAACAGGGGGACTATGGCTACACCTTC.

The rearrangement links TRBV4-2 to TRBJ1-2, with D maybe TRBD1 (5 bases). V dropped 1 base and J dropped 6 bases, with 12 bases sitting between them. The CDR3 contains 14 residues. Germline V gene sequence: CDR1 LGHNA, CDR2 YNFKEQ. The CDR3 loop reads CASSQAGGVDGYTF. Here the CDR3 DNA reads TGTGCCAGCAGCCAAGCTGGGGGTGTCGATGGCTACACCTTC.

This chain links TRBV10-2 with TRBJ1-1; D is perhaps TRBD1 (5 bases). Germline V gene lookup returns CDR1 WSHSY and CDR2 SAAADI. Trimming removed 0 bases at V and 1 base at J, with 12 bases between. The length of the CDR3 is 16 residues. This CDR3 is CASSESSGLKNTEAFF. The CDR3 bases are TGCGCCAGCAGTGAGTCGTCAGGGTTGAAGAACACTGAAGCTTTCTTT.

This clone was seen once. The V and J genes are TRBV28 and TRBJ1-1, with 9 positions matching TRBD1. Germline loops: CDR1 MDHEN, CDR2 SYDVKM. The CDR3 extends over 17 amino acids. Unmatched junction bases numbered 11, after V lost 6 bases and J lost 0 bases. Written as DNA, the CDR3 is TGTGCCAGCAGACTCCCCGGGACAGGGTCTATGAACACTGAAGCTTTCTTT. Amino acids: CASRLPGTGSMNTEAFF.

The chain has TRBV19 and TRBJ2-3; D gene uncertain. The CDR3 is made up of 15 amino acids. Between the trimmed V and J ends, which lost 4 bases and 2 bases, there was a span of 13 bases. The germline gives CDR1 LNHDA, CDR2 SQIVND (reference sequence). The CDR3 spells CASSKGPGFTDTQYF. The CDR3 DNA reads TGTGCCAGTAGTAAGGGTCCAGGTTTCACAGATACGCAGTATTTT. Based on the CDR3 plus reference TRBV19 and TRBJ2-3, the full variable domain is DGGITQSPKYLFRKEGQNVTLSCEQNLNHDAMYWYRQDPGQGLRLIYYSQIVNDFQKGDIAEGYSVSREKKESFPLTVTSAQKNPTAFYLCASSKGPGFTDTQYFGPGTRLTVL.

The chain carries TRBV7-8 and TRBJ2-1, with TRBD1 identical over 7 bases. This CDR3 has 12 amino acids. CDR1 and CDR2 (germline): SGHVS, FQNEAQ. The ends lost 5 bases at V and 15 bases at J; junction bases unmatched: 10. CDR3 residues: CASSARTGTRFF. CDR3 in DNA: TGTGCCAGCAGCGCACGGACAGGCACTAGGTTCTTC.

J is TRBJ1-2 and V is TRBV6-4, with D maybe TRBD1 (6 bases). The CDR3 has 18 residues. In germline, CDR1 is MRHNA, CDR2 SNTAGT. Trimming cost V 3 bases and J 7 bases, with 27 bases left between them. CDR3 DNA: TGTGCCAGCAGTGATAGGGGGGGCGCGAAACATGGAGCGCGTGGCTACACCTTC. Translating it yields CASSDRGGAKHGARGYTF.

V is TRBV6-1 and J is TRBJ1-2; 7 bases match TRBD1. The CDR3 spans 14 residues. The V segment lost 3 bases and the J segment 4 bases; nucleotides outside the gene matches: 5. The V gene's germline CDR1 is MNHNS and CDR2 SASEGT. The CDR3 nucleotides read TGTGCCAGCAGTGACCGGACAGGCCCCTATGGCTACACCTTC. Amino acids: CASSDRTGPYGYTF.

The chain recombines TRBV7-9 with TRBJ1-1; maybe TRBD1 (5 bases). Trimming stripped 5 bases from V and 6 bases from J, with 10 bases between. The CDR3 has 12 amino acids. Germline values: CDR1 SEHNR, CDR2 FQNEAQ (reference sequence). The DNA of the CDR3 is TGTGCCAGCAGCCCGCCGACAGCTGAAGCTTTCTTT. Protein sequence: CASSPPTAEAFF.